Listed below are T cell receptor beta chains from one sample, sequenced in a study of beta chain features in type 1 diabetes. Libraries were prepared by immunoSEQ multiplex PCR; TCRdb keeps only in-frame clonotypes and omits some of them. Among nearly 700,000 clones listed, roughly 13% were seen once. The source material was naive CD4+ T cells from blood. Receptors were obtained from a man in his late teens or twenties with type 1 diabetes. Each CDR3 is given with its conserved first and last residue. The order of the fields is V gene, J gene, CDR3 protein.

>TRBV6-6|TRBJ1-6
CASTQGPGEGSPLHF
>TRBV19|TRBJ2-2
CASSISIANTGELFF
>TRBV19|TRBJ2-7
CASSRSSYEQYF
>TRBV7-9|TRBJ1-2
CASRDQGAGYGYTF
>TRBV7-2|TRBJ1-4
CASSFQGEKLFF
>TRBV6-5|TRBJ2-6
CASSYEAPSGANVLTF
>TRBV10-3|TRBJ1-3
CAISESMAAASGNTIYF
>TRBV30|TRBJ1-1
CALDEGRNTEAFF
>TRBV11-3|TRBJ2-5
CASSFTALETQYF
>TRBV18|TRBJ2-5
CASSVGTQETQYF
>TRBV5-4|TRBJ1-1
CASSRGGTGGNTEAFF
>TRBV6-5|TRBJ1-4
CASSRDRGNEKLFF
>TRBV29-1|TRBJ1-1
CSVDPNTEAFF
>TRBV28|TRBJ1-1
CASSFPPTNTEAFF
>TRBV15|TRBJ1-5
CATNPGALYSNQPQHF
>TRBV5-6|TRBJ1-6
CASSFGGLSNSPLHF
>TRBV10-3|TRBJ1-1
CAISPDPMRTEAFF
>TRBV5-6|TRBJ2-7
CASSLRIYEQYF
>TRBV19|TRBJ1-6
CASSPRSDNSPLHF
>TRBV11-2|TRBJ1-2
CASSPTTGGLGYTF
>TRBV9|TRBJ1-1
CASAYRGAEAFF
>TRBV20-1|TRBJ1-2
CRHPGYGYTF
>TRBV30|TRBJ1-6
CAWRGLSRNSPLHF
>TRBV5-4|TRBJ2-1
CASSTSGTGAYNEQFF
>TRBV7-3|TRBJ2-2
CASSPSGGANTGELFF
>TRBV5-1|TRBJ2-1
CASSSQGRNEQFF
>TRBV28|TRBJ1-5
CASSLTGNSNQPQHF
>TRBV7-9|TRBJ2-1
CASSTQGADYNEQFF